Below are 20 T cell receptor beta chains sequenced from a single sample in a study of metastatic and nonmetastatic thyroid tumors. All patients reached thyroid surgery having received no treatment beforehand. TCRdb re-analyzed the PCR reads through MiXCR. The table includes 25,000 to 30,000 clones, roughly 4% detected once. The sequenced material came from blood. The receptors stem from a male donor with papillary thyroid cancer or a benign thyroid nodule (not recorded which). Some clones in this sample may be carry-over from other donors' samples.

This clone was observed a few times. This rearrangement joins TRBV6-2 or TRBV6-3 to TRBJ2-7; no clear D gene. Germline values: CDR1 MNHEY, CDR2 SVGEGT. V was trimmed by 0 bases and J by 7 bases, leaving 22 bases between them. The CDR3 has 17 amino acids. In DNA form, the CDR3 reads TGTGCCAGCAGTTACTCGTTTAGTTCGGTGGAGACGCGGGAGCAGTACTTC. Amino acid sequence: CASSYSFSSVETREQYF.

This clone was picked up many times. The chain is built from TRBV20-1 and TRBJ1-2, with a tentative D call TRBD1 (6 bases). V lost 4 bases and J 8 bases, leaving 23 bases between the germline ends. The CDR3 extends over 15 amino acids. The germline CDR1 and CDR2 sequences are DFQATT and SNEGSKA (reference sequence). The CDR3 coding sequence is TGCAGTGCTAAGGACAGCAGAGGTGGGGGATGGGGCTACACCTTC. Its protein is CSAKDSRGGGWGYTF.

In its sample, this clone is medium-sized. The rearrangement links TRBV27 to TRBJ2-2; 9 nucleotides match TRBD1. Germline V gives CDR1 MNHEY, CDR2 SMNVEV (reference sequence). The length of the CDR3 is 16 residues. V dropped 4 bases and J dropped 2; count of bases not matched to a gene: 5. CDR3 nucleotide sequence: TGTGCCAGCAGTTCCCCGGGACAGGGTAACACCGGGGAGCTGTTTTTT. This encodes CASSSPGQGNTGELFF.

This clone came up many times. The chain links TRBV5-4 to TRBJ2-1, with D possibly matching TRBD2 (6 bases). Germline V gene lookup returns CDR1 SGHNT and CDR2 YYREEE (reference sequence). The CDR3 is 15 amino acids. V dropped 4 bases and J dropped 7 bases, with 18 bases sitting between them. CDR3 sequence (DNA): TGTGCCAGCAGCCCCTCCACCGGAGGGCTGAATGAGCAGTTCTTC. This codes for CASSPSTGGLNEQFF.

V gene TRBV29-1 combines with J gene TRBJ1-2; D might be TRBD1 (5 bases). V lost 7 bases, J lost 8 bases, and 35 bases lay in between. Germline V gives CDR1 SQVTM, CDR2 ANQGSEA. The CDR3 is made up of 18 amino acids. The CDR3 spells CSAAGRGSIAPDGRGYTF. The DNA for the CDR3 is TGCAGCGCCGCGGGGCGGGGCAGCATCGCCCCGGACGGGAGGGGCTACACCTTC.

This clone appeared many times. The chain links TRBV7-3 to TRBJ2-3, with 8 bases identical to TRBD2. V lost 4 bases, J lost 0 bases, and 3 bases stayed unmatched. The CDR3 runs to 15 residues. Germline CDR1 and CDR2: SGHTA and FQGTGA. CDR3 nucleotide sequence: TGTGCCAGCAGCTCGGGAGGGGCCAGCACAGATACGCAGTATTTT. Amino acids: CASSSGGASTDTQYF.

The chain couples TRBV15 to TRBJ1-1; D is possibly TRBD1 (5 bases). The V end lost 0 bases, the J end lost 11 bases, and 16 bases lay between the germline ends. This CDR3 region has 14 residues. Germline values: CDR1 LNHNV, CDR2 YYDKDF (reference sequence). CDR3 coding DNA: TGTGCCACCAGCAGAGATCGGTCATGGGGCGAGGCTTTCTTT. Translated, it gives CATSRDRSWGEAFF.

This clone occurred many times. V and J are TRBV7-9 and TRBJ2-7; 7 bases are a match to TRBD2. Trimming removed 6 bases from V and 4 bases from J; junction bases left unmatched: 9. The CDR3 loop spans 14 amino acids. Germline V gene lookup returns CDR1 SEHNR and CDR2 FQNEAQ (reference sequence). The CDR3 spells CASRDTSATYEQYF. CDR3 in DNA: TGTGCCAGCAGGGATACTAGCGCCACTTACGAGCAGTACTTC.

In regard to this clone: At one end, the junction sequence differs from germline, possibly due to a read error. J is TRBJ1-2 and V is TRBV5-1; the D gene is possibly TRBD1 (5 bases). This CDR3 is built from 16 residues. The V gene's germline CDR1 is SGHRS and CDR2 YFSETQ. The CDR3 here is CASILADQGGNYGYTF. As DNA, the CDR3 is TGCGCCAGCATCTTGGCTGACCAGGGAGGGAACTATGGCTACACCTTC. The complete variable domain, with remaining parts taken from reference TRBV5-1 and TRBJ1-2, reads KAGVTQTPRYLIKTRGQQVTLSCSPISGHRSVSWYQQTPGQGLQFLFEYFSETQRNKGNFPGRFSGRQFSNSRSEMNVSTLELGDSALYLCASILADQGGNYGYTFGSGTRLTVV.

This clone was observed many times. CDR3 sequence: CASSYSGLAGGGYNEQFF. The CDR3 DNA reads as TGTGCCAGCAGTTACTCAGGACTAGCGGGAGGGGGGTACAATGAGCAGTTCTTC. The chain joins TRBV6-5 to TRBJ2-1; the match to TRBD2 covers 15 bases. J was trimmed by 4 bases and V by 0 bases; bases with no gene match: 4. The germline V gene encodes CDR1 MNHEY and CDR2 SVGAGI. The CDR3 sequence is 18 residues long.

Many counts were recorded for this clone. The gene calls are TRBV12-5 and TRBJ2-3, with 12 bases lining up with TRBD1. CDR1 is LGHNT, CDR2 FRNRAP, per germline. The CDR3 is made up of 17 amino acids. J lost 1 base, V lost 5 bases, and 7 bases had no gene match. The CDR3 is CASGPGQGAAGTDTQYF. The CDR3 DNA reads TGTGCTAGTGGTCCGGGACAGGGGGCTGCAGGCACAGATACGCAGTATTTT.

This clone is medium-sized. This rearrangement joins TRBV27 to TRBJ1-1; D perhaps matches TRBD1 (5 bases). There are 15 residues in the CDR3. Germline values: CDR1 MNHEY, CDR2 SMNVEV (reference sequence). Trimming shortened V by 6 bases and J by 0 bases, and 14 bases separated the two germline ends. The CDR3 bases are TGTGCCAGCAGCCCCGGTGGACACCTGAACACTGAAGCTTTCTTT. Its protein is CASSPGGHLNTEAFF.

This clone has just a few counts. The genes are TRBV20-1 and TRBJ2-5, with 8 bases identical to TRBD1. Trimming at V came to 8 bases and at J to 7 bases, leaving 9 bases not matched to a gene. Germline V gene lookup returns CDR1 DFQATT and CDR2 SNEGSKA (reference sequence). This CDR3 spans 12 amino acids. The CDR3 nucleotides read TGCAGTTCCAGAGGACAGGGCGGGACCCAGTACTTC. The encoded protein is CSSRGQGGTQYF.

This clone was counted a few times. The chain joins TRBV6-1 to TRBJ1-6, with D tentatively TRBD1 (6 bases). Trimming cost V 2 bases and J 5 bases, with 10 bases left between them. CDR3 length: 15 amino acids. CDR1 and CDR2 (germline): MNHNS, SASEGT. CDR3 loop: CASSEPWDNNSPLHF. Here the CDR3 DNA reads TGTGCCAGCAGTGAACCCTGGGACAATAATTCACCCCTCCACTTT.

This clone came up many times. In the same sample, other DNA sequences code for this CDR3. The chain employs TRBV19 and TRBJ2-7; TRBD1 agrees at 7 bases. V was pared by 7 bases and J by 3 bases, with 12 bases of the junction left unmatched. Per the germline V gene, CDR1 is LNHDA and CDR2 is SQIVND (reference sequence). The CDR3 is made up of 15 amino acids. The CDR3 protein is CASKAGRTGHYEQYF. The CDR3 region has the DNA TGTGCCAGTAAAGCCGGCAGGACAGGTCACTACGAGCAGTACTTC. The whole variable domain, remainder taken from reference TRBV19 and TRBJ2-7, is DGGITQSPKYLFRKEGQNVTLSCEQNLNHDAMYWYRQDPGQGLRLIYYSQIVNDFQKGDIAEGYSVSREKKESFPLTVTSAQKNPTAFYLCASKAGRTGHYEQYFGPGTRLTVT.

This clone was counted only a few times. This chain's CDR3 is CSATGTGTPGANVLTF. The DNA of the CDR3 is TGCAGTGCAACCGGGACAGGGACTCCTGGGGCCAACGTCCTGACTTTC. This rearrangement joins TRBV20-1 to TRBJ2-6, with 9 bases identical to TRBD1. CDR1 and CDR2 from the germline V gene are DFQATT and SNEGSKA (reference sequence). This CDR3 is 16 amino acids long. V gave up 6 bases and J gave up 2 bases; unmatched junction bases: 8.

On this clone itself: The junction differs from germline at one of its ends, possibly a read error. The same CDR3 also results from other DNA sequences found in this sample. The chain couples TRBV9 to TRBJ1-5, with D tentatively TRBD1 (6 bases). The germline V gene has CDR1 SGDLS and CDR2 YYNGEE. CDR3 length: 15 amino acids. CDR3 nucleotide sequence: TGTGCCAGCAGCGTAGGAGGGGGTCCGGGTCAGCCCCAGCATTTC. It encodes CASSVGGGPGQPQHF.

In this sample, this clone turned up once. The chain carries TRBV11-3 and TRBJ2-2; 7 bases fit TRBD2. Germline V gene lookup returns CDR1 SGHNT and CDR2 YENEEA. Trimming removed 1 base from V and 5 bases from J; junction bases left unmatched: 4. This CDR3 comprises 15 residues. The CDR3 sequence: CASSLGLAVTGELFF. In DNA, the CDR3 is TGTGCCAGCAGCTTAGGGCTAGCGGTAACCGGGGAGCTGTTTTTT.

In its sample, this clone was seen a few times. The chain has TRBV29-1 and TRBJ2-2; no clear D. In germline, CDR1 is SQVTM, CDR2 ANQGSEA. The V gene lost 3 bases and the J gene lost 0 bases, with 11 bases spanning the gap. This CDR3 has 15 amino acids. The CDR3 loop is CSVDLTVANTGELFF. The CDR3 DNA is TGCAGCGTTGACTTGACGGTCGCGAACACCGGGGAGCTGTTTTTT.

A word on this clone: The junction departs from germline at one end; a sequencing error may be responsible. This sequence joins TRBV28 and TRBJ1-2, with D tentatively TRBD1 (5 bases). The CDR3 totals 18 residues. Per germline, CDR1 MDHEN and CDR2 SYDVKM. CDR3 in amino acids: CASSRPTWGEPPNYCYTF. The CDR3 nucleotides read TGTGCCAGCAGCCGTCCCACATGGGGCGAACCCCCTAACTATTGCTACACCTTC.